This TCR beta chain was captured in a study of blood T cells in healthy people across ages. Study-wide results and limits: Expanded clonotype shifts may have been confounded, as the donors had an unknown CMV status. Naive T cell percentage strongly correlated with TCR beta diversity.

Turning to this clonotype: Its specificity is unknown.

Primed by a sample-barcoded 5' primer and a J-beta primer mix, a second PCR proceeded for about 6 to 12 cycles. MiXCR, applied by TCRdb to the 5' RACE reads, yields one record per CDR3 protein. This table holds some 1.5 million distinct CDR3 sequences, 28% found once. Germline V lookup: CDR1 SEHNR, CDR2 FQNEAQ (reference sequence). V gave up 5 bases and J gave up 2 bases, with 18 bases separating them. CDR3 length: 17 residues. All donors came from Russia, were Caucasian and healthy, and spanned ages roughly 6 to 95. The sequence derives from a woman in her twenties or thirties in good health. This rearrangement joins TRBV7-9 to TRBJ2-2; D might be TRBD1 (5 bases). Material for sequencing was blood. CDR3 loop: CASSPTRATGNTGELFF. The CDR3 DNA is TGTGCCAGCAGCCCAACCAGGGCGACCGGCAACACCGGGGAGCTGTTTTTT.